This T cell receptor beta chain was recorded in a study of shared clonotypes between healthy human individuals. About the study: Aged 18 to 49, the donors were two women and a few men. The study, taken as a whole, reports: Generation probability values for non-shared clonotypes were lower than those for clonotypes shared by all four donors.

Deletions cut 1 base from V and 10 bases from J, with 12 bases between. The germline gives CDR1 SGHRS, CDR2 YFSETQ. The CDR3 loop spans 14 amino acids. Sequencing was performed with immunoSEQ multiplex PCR; in TCRdb, only in-frame clones are kept and a portion is missing. The table lists approximately 2.5 million clones, about 92% of them singletons, with roughly 0.13% in the top ten. For this clone: No antigen is known for it.

The specimen sequenced was naive CD4+ T cells sorted from blood. Sample subset: CD45RA+ positively selected. The sequence was collected from a man aged 18 to 30 in good health. The gene calls are TRBV5-1 and TRBJ1-6; possibly TRBD1 for D (6 bases). Here the CDR3 reads CASSLSQGSSPLHF. The DNA for the CDR3 is TGCGCCAGCAGCTTGAGTCAGGGGAGCTCACCCCTCCACTTT.